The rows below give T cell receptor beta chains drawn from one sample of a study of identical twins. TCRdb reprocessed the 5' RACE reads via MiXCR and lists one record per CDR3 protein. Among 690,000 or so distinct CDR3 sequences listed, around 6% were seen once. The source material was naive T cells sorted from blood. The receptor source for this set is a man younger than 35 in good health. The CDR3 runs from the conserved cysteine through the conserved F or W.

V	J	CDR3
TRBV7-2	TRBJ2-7	CASSLDRWRYEQYF
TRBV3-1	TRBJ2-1	CASSQDRTSGRSYNEQFF
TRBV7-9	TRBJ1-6	CASSLYAGTNSPLHF
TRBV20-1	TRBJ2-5	CSARDPGGEETQYF
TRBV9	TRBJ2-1	CASSVAGTSYNEQFF
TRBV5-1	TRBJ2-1	CASSWGTSGRALNEQFF
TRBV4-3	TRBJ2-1	CASSPNSAGGFYNEQFF
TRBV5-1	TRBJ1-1	CASSAGTVTNTEAFF
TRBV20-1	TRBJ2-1	CSARDRGSGMSTSYNEQFF
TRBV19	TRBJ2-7	CASNPSGRVNEQYF
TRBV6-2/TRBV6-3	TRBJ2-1	CASSEGDWYNEQFF
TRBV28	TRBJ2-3	CASSLISGISTDTQYF
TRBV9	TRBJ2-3	CASSVLAGATDTQYF
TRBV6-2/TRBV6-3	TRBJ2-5	CASSSERETQYF
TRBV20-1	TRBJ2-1	CSARDVGQGSYNEQFF
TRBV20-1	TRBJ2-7	CSARERRGPVYEQYF
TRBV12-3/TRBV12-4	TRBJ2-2	CASSLVGTRVAGGTPGELFF
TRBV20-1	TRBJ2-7	CSARGGFEQYF
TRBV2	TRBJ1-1	CASSAGKNTEAFF
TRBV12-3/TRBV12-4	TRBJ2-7	CASSSRDSDSYEQYF
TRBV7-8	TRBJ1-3	CASSLAPGGTLVSGNTIYF
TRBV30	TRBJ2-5	CAFRWAQGDQYF
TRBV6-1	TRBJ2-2	CASSEVASPSNTGELFF
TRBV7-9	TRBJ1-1	CASSPGTDTEAFF
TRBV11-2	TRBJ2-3	CASSLAGQGADTQYF
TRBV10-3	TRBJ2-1	CAIGEREEPNEQFF
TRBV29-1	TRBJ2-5	CSALAGQETQYF
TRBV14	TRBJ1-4	CASSQPGHEKLFF
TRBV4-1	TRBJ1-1	CASSQAPGRVNTEAFF
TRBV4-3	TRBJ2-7	CASSQGPFDEQYF
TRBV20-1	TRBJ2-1	CSAAGAPGNEQFF
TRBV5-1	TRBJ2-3	CASRSGTHSTDTQYF
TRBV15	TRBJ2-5	CATSAGTPPGTQYF
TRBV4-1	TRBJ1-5	CASSQGKGANQPQHF
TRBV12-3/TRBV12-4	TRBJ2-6	CASSLVVGPGSGANVLTF
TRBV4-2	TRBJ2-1	CASTPSQLSYNEQFF
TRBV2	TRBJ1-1	CASSGDRVKDTEAFF
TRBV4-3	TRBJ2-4	CASSQDWEGEAKNIQYF
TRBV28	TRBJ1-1	CASSSRGAFF
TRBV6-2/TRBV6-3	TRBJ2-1	CASSKEEEQFF